This TCR beta chain was retrieved from a study of cytomegalovirus exposure and HLA in healthy donors. A word on this clone: The antigen is not known.

Although they were nominally healthy when sampled, donors likely had unrecorded immune exposures. Trimming took off 5 bases at V and 8 bases at J, with 15 bases between the two ends. Germline V gene lookup returns CDR1 LNHDA and CDR2 SQIVND (reference sequence). The CDR3 totals 13 residues. Whole-study findings and limits: As a later analysis showed, a missense DCLRE1C variant was linked to trimming of TCR beta V- and J-genes. Within the data, a cluster of highly shared sequence variants was likely a sequencing artifact. For most TCR beta V segments, an earlier analysis put the productive rate at about 87% or about 30% of the time.

PCR amplification relied on 60 Vbeta primers (plus 13 Jbeta primers). The repertoire was sequenced with immunoSEQ multiplex PCR; TCRdb's copy has only in-frame clones and lacks some. Of approximately 70,000 clones in the sample, approximately 74% were seen once. The sample consisted of PBMCs. The TCR comes from a young woman in good health and CMV-seropositive. The rearrangement links TRBV19 to TRBJ1-2; D possibly corresponds to TRBD1 (6 bases). This CDR3 is CASSPRGLEGYTF. The CDR3 DNA follows: TGTGCCAGTAGTCCCAGGGGCCTGGAGGGCTACACCTTC.